This is a list of T cell receptor beta chains from one sample in a study of shared clonotypes between healthy human individuals. The method was immunoSEQ multiplex PCR; TCRdb's version includes in-frame clones alone and lacks a portion of them. The sample lists roughly 500,000 clones, around 96% occurring once. Sequenced input: naive CD4+ T cells sorted from blood. These receptor sequences come from a young woman in good health. CDR3s include the opening cysteine and the closing phenylalanine or tryptophan. The D gene is left open where the match is weak. A row's size may be missing; if present it is once, few, many or a size class.

CDR3 DNA: TGTGCCAGCAGTTTGATCGGGAGCACCGAGCAGTACTTC
CDR3 protein: CASSLIGSTEQYF
clone size: NA
D gene: NA
J gene: TRBJ2-7
V gene: TRBV27

CDR3 DNA: TGTGCCAGCAGTTTAACCTCCGGGACTAGCGGGTCCCACGAGCAGTACTTC
CDR3 protein: CASSLTSGTSGSHEQYF
clone size: NA
D gene: TRBD2
J gene: TRBJ2-7
V gene: TRBV28

CDR3 DNA: TGTGCCAGCAGTGAAGGGACTAGCGGATACAATGAGCAGTTCTTC
CDR3 protein: CASSEGTSGYNEQFF
clone size: NA
D gene: TRBD2
J gene: TRBJ2-1
V gene: TRBV25-1

CDR3 DNA: TGTGCCAGCAGACCGGGGATTTCTCGCGGGGAGACACATGAAGCTTTCTTT
CDR3 protein: CASRPGISRGETHEAFF
clone size: NA
D gene: NA
J gene: TRBJ1-1
V gene: TRBV25-1

CDR3 DNA: TGTGCCAGCAGCTTAGCAGGTGGGACAGACAATCAGCCCCAGCATTTT
CDR3 protein: CASSLAGGTDNQPQHF
clone size: NA
D gene: TRBD1
J gene: TRBJ1-5
V gene: TRBV7-9

CDR3 DNA: TGTGCCAGCTTTGACCCCCCGGATGGCTACACCTTC
CDR3 protein: CASFDPPDGYTF
clone size: NA
D gene: NA
J gene: TRBJ1-2
V gene: TRBV28

CDR3 DNA: TGTGCCTGGAGCAGAGGGGGGACCGGGGAGCTGTTTTTT
CDR3 protein: CAWSRGGTGELFF
clone size: NA
D gene: NA
J gene: TRBJ2-2
V gene: TRBV30

CDR3 DNA: TGTGCCAGCAGCTTAGAGACTAGCGGGAGTTCCGCCGGGGAGCTGTTTTTT
CDR3 protein: CASSLETSGSSAGELFF
clone size: NA
D gene: TRBD2
J gene: TRBJ2-2
V gene: TRBV7-6

CDR3 DNA: TGTGCCAGCAGTCCCCGAGGGACAGATTACAATGAGCAGTTCTTC
CDR3 protein: CASSPRGTDYNEQFF
clone size: NA
D gene: TRBD1
J gene: TRBJ2-1
V gene: TRBV6-1

CDR3 DNA: TGTGCCAGCAACATTCGGGACGAGCAGTACTTC
CDR3 protein: CASNIRDEQYF
clone size: NA
D gene: NA
J gene: TRBJ2-7
V gene: TRBV28

CDR3 DNA: TGCGCCAGCAGCCTGCGGGGTGCGAGACAGGAAAAACTGTTTTTT
CDR3 protein: CASSLRGARQEKLFF
clone size: NA
D gene: NA
J gene: TRBJ1-4
V gene: TRBV5-1

CDR3 DNA: TGTGCCAGCAGTGAGGGAGGGCCTTACAATGAGCAGTTCTTC
CDR3 protein: CASSEGGPYNEQFF
clone size: NA
D gene: TRBD2
J gene: TRBJ2-1
V gene: TRBV28

CDR3 DNA: TGCGCCAGCAGTGAAGAATATAGCGGGATCCGCATGGGCGAGCAGTACTTC
CDR3 protein: CASSEEYSGIRMGEQYF
clone size: once
D gene: TRBD2
J gene: TRBJ2-7
V gene: TRBV10-1

CDR3 DNA: TGTGCCAGCATGAAGTGGACGAATGAGCAGTTCTTC
CDR3 protein: CASMKWTNEQFF
clone size: NA
D gene: NA
J gene: TRBJ2-1
V gene: TRBV6-1

CDR3 DNA: TGTGCCAGCACTTCTCATACCGGGGGCACCGGGGAGCTGTTTTTT
CDR3 protein: CASTSHTGGTGELFF
clone size: once
D gene: NA
J gene: TRBJ2-2
V gene: TRBV6-6

CDR3 DNA: TGTGCCAGCAGCTTAGGGGGTAGCGGGAACTACGAGCAGTACTTC
CDR3 protein: CASSLGGSGNYEQYF
clone size: NA
D gene: TRBD2
J gene: TRBJ2-7
V gene: TRBV11-2

CDR3 DNA: TGTGCCACCGTTAAGGCTCGCTACACAGATACGCAGTATTTT
CDR3 protein: CATVKARYTDTQYF
clone size: NA
D gene: NA
J gene: TRBJ2-3
V gene: TRBV6-1

CDR3 DNA: TGTGCCAGCAGCCCCGGGAGGGCCTCAAATCAGCCCCAGCATTTT
CDR3 protein: CASSPGRASNQPQHF
clone size: NA
D gene: NA
J gene: TRBJ1-5
V gene: TRBV7-8

CDR3 DNA: TGTGCCAGCACACTACGGGGACTAGCGGTCGGTGGGCCCTACGAGCAGTACTTC
CDR3 protein: CASTLRGLAVGGPYEQYF
clone size: NA
D gene: TRBD2
J gene: TRBJ2-7
V gene: TRBV5-8

CDR3 DNA: TGCAGCGTCGATCTGGCCGGGACAGTACAAGAGACCCAGTACTTC
CDR3 protein: CSVDLAGTVQETQYF
clone size: NA
D gene: TRBD1
J gene: TRBJ2-5
V gene: TRBV29-1

CDR3 DNA: TGTGCCAGCACCCCCCCTCCTTTTGGCGGGAGTTTGGATGAGCAGTTCTTC
CDR3 protein: CASTPPPFGGSLDEQFF
clone size: NA
D gene: TRBD2
J gene: TRBJ2-1
V gene: TRBV27

CDR3 DNA: TGTGCCAGTAGTAAGATGAGAGAGACAGGAACCTACAATGAGCAGTTCTTC
CDR3 protein: CASSKMRETGTYNEQFF
clone size: NA
D gene: NA
J gene: TRBJ2-1
V gene: TRBV19

CDR3 DNA: TGCGCCAGCAGCTTGGGGACTAGCGGGACCACAGATACGCAGTATTTT
CDR3 protein: CASSLGTSGTTDTQYF
clone size: NA
D gene: TRBD2
J gene: TRBJ2-3
V gene: TRBV5-1

CDR3 DNA: TGTGCCAGCAGCTACAGGCGGACAGGGTTCGTCAGCTCTGGAAACACCATATATTTT
CDR3 protein: CASSYRRTGFVSSGNTIYF
clone size: NA
D gene: TRBD1
J gene: TRBJ1-3
V gene: TRBV7-9

CDR3 DNA: TGTGCCAGCAGCCCGGGACTAGCGGGAGGAGATACGCAGTATTTT
CDR3 protein: CASSPGLAGGDTQYF
clone size: NA
D gene: TRBD2
J gene: TRBJ2-3
V gene: TRBV6-6

CDR3 DNA: TGTGCCAGCAGGGACACCCATCAGCCCCAGCATTTT
CDR3 protein: CASRDTHQPQHF
clone size: few
D gene: NA
J gene: TRBJ1-5
V gene: TRBV2

CDR3 DNA: TGTGCCAGCAGGGTGACTGAGAACACTGAAGCTTTCTTT
CDR3 protein: CASRVTENTEAFF
clone size: once
D gene: NA
J gene: TRBJ1-1
V gene: TRBV2

CDR3 DNA: TGTGCCAGCAGTTACATGGACTCAAGCTATAATTCACCCCTCCACTTT
CDR3 protein: CASSYMDSSYNSPLHF
clone size: once
D gene: NA
J gene: TRBJ1-6
V gene: TRBV6-5

CDR3 DNA: TGTGCCAGCAGCCCGGTTGTTGACACCGGGGAGCTGTTTTTT
CDR3 protein: CASSPVVDTGELFF
clone size: NA
D gene: NA
J gene: TRBJ2-2
V gene: TRBV7-2

CDR3 DNA: TGTGCCAGCAGTTTCCGGGGGGGAACTAATGAAAAACTGTTTTTT
CDR3 protein: CASSFRGGTNEKLFF
clone size: few
D gene: NA
J gene: TRBJ1-4
V gene: TRBV28

CDR3 DNA: TGCGCCAGCAGCCAACAACCGCCAACCGGGACTAGCGGGAGGAATGAGCAGTTCTTC
CDR3 protein: CASSQQPPTGTSGRNEQFF
clone size: NA
D gene: TRBD2
J gene: TRBJ2-1
V gene: TRBV4-1

CDR3 DNA: TGCGCCAGCAGCTTGGGCCCGACAGGCGCGGGAAACACCATATATTTT
CDR3 protein: CASSLGPTGAGNTIYF
clone size: NA
D gene: NA
J gene: TRBJ1-3
V gene: TRBV5-1

CDR3 DNA: TGTGCCAGCAGTGACGTCGTTTATAGCAATCAGCCCCAGCATTTT
CDR3 protein: CASSDVVYSNQPQHF
clone size: NA
D gene: NA
J gene: TRBJ1-5
V gene: TRBV6-1

CDR3 DNA: TGTGCCAGTAGTATAGGACAGGGGGACGAAAAACTGTTTTTT
CDR3 protein: CASSIGQGDEKLFF
clone size: NA
D gene: TRBD1
J gene: TRBJ1-4
V gene: TRBV19

CDR3 DNA: TGTGCCAGCAGCTACGGCGGACTTGAAAAATCACCCCTCCACTTT
CDR3 protein: CASSYGGLEKSPLHF
clone size: NA
D gene: NA
J gene: TRBJ1-6
V gene: TRBV6-5

CDR3 DNA: TGTGCCAGCAGTTACTCGTATAACAGGGCCACTGAAGCTTTCTTT
CDR3 protein: CASSYSYNRATEAFF
clone size: NA
D gene: NA
J gene: TRBJ1-1
V gene: TRBV6-5

CDR3 DNA: TGTGCCAGCTCACCAGGGCAGGGGGTCGGGAATGAGCAGTTCTTC
CDR3 protein: CASSPGQGVGNEQFF
clone size: NA
D gene: TRBD1
J gene: TRBJ2-1
V gene: TRBV18

CDR3 DNA: TGTGCCAGTAGTCCTTGGGCTGCAGATACGCAGTATTTT
CDR3 protein: CASSPWAADTQYF
clone size: NA
D gene: NA
J gene: TRBJ2-3
V gene: TRBV19

CDR3 DNA: TGTGCCAGCAGTTACTCGACGACTTCGGGAAAACTGTTTTTT
CDR3 protein: CASSYSTTSGKLFF
clone size: NA
D gene: NA
J gene: TRBJ1-4
V gene: TRBV6-6

CDR3 DNA: TGTGCCAGCTCACTTTCGGTACCGGGACAGGGTGGCAATCAGCCCCAGCATTTT
CDR3 protein: CASSLSVPGQGGNQPQHF
clone size: NA
D gene: TRBD1
J gene: TRBJ1-5
V gene: TRBV18

CDR3 DNA: TGTGCCATCAGTCGTACCGGGACAGGGGAGAACACCGGGGAGCTGTTTTTT
CDR3 protein: CAISRTGTGENTGELFF
clone size: once
D gene: TRBD1
J gene: TRBJ2-2
V gene: TRBV10-3

CDR3 DNA: TGCGCCAGCAGCTCCGGGACTAGCTACGAGCAGTACTTC
CDR3 protein: CASSSGTSYEQYF
clone size: NA
D gene: TRBD2
J gene: TRBJ2-7
V gene: TRBV4-1

CDR3 DNA: TGTGCCAGCAGCCTAACAGGGGGAAGGAACGAGCAGTACTTC
CDR3 protein: CASSLTGGRNEQYF
clone size: NA
D gene: TRBD1
J gene: TRBJ2-7
V gene: TRBV7-2

CDR3 DNA: TGTGCCGCCCGGACACAGGTCCACGAGCAGTACTTC
CDR3 protein: CAARTQVHEQYF
clone size: NA
D gene: NA
J gene: TRBJ2-7
V gene: TRBV28

CDR3 DNA: TGTGCCAGCGTCCCCTCAAAAGCGGGAGGGCGATTGGCCTACGAGCAGTACTTC
CDR3 protein: CASVPSKAGGRLAYEQYF
clone size: NA
D gene: TRBD2
J gene: TRBJ2-7
V gene: TRBV7-2

CDR3 DNA: TGTGCCAGCACCCAACTGGACAGGACGATCCAAGAGACCCAGTACTTC
CDR3 protein: CASTQLDRTIQETQYF
clone size: NA
D gene: TRBD1
J gene: TRBJ2-5
V gene: TRBV18

CDR3 DNA: TGTGCCATCAGTGAGTCGGGGGGGAGCTCCTACGAGCAGTACTTC
CDR3 protein: CAISESGGSSYEQYF
clone size: NA
D gene: TRBD2
J gene: TRBJ2-7
V gene: TRBV10-3

CDR3 DNA: TGTGCCATCAGCCGGGACGGACGTACTGAAGCTTTCTTT
CDR3 protein: CAISRDGRTEAFF
clone size: once
D gene: NA
J gene: TRBJ1-1
V gene: TRBV28

CDR3 DNA: TGTGCCAGCGCGGTCCGGGGCGTAGGAGAAAAACTGTTTTTT
CDR3 protein: CASAVRGVGEKLFF
clone size: NA
D gene: NA
J gene: TRBJ1-4
V gene: TRBV2

CDR3 DNA: TGCGCCAGCAGCCCCTTCCGGGACCAAGAGACCCAGTACTTC
CDR3 protein: CASSPFRDQETQYF
clone size: NA
D gene: NA
J gene: TRBJ2-5
V gene: TRBV4-1

CDR3 DNA: TGTGCCAGCGTACCGGGGCGGGAGAGTTTCAATGAGCAGTTCTTC
CDR3 protein: CASVPGRESFNEQFF
clone size: NA
D gene: TRBD2
J gene: TRBJ2-1
V gene: TRBV28

CDR3 DNA: TGTGCCAGCAGGGAACAAGGACCCCCGGGCACCGGGGAGCTGTTTTTT
CDR3 protein: CASREQGPPGTGELFF
clone size: NA
D gene: NA
J gene: TRBJ2-2
V gene: TRBV6-1

CDR3 DNA: TGTGCCAGCTCACGCGGTGCGACAGGGGGTAGCAAAAACATTCAGTACTTC
CDR3 protein: CASSRGATGGSKNIQYF
clone size: NA
D gene: TRBD1
J gene: TRBJ2-4
V gene: TRBV18

CDR3 DNA: TGCGCCAGCAGCTCGGGGGGACTAGCGAACTACGAGCAGTACTTC
CDR3 protein: CASSSGGLANYEQYF
clone size: NA
D gene: TRBD2
J gene: TRBJ2-7
V gene: TRBV5-1

CDR3 DNA: TGTGCCAGCAGCTTGAGGACCGACGGGCAGTATGGAAACACCATATATTTT
CDR3 protein: CASSLRTDGQYGNTIYF
clone size: NA
D gene: NA
J gene: TRBJ1-3
V gene: TRBV5-6